A single sample is the source of the 17 T cell receptor beta chains below, sequenced in a study of blood T cell repertoires in COVID-19. Sequencing used immunoSEQ multiplex PCR; TCRdb keeps in-frame clones, though not all of them. The sample has about 280,000 clones, around 86% seen once. The sample consisted of peripheral blood. These receptors came from a woman under 40 with active or convalescent COVID-19.

J is TRBJ2-4 and V is TRBV3-1 (or the pseudogene TRBV3-2), with 9 bases fitting TRBD2. This CDR3 is 15 amino acids long. Germline CDR1 is LGHDT and CDR2 is YNNKEL (reference sequence). With 4 bases clipped from V and 3 bases from J, the junction kept 4 bases outside the gene matches. CDR3 sequence reads: CASSPQAGGKNIQYF. The CDR3 coding sequence is TGTGCCAGCAGCCCCCAAGCGGGGGGCAAAAACATTCAGTACTTC.

J is TRBJ2-1 and V is TRBV9; 10 bases are shared with TRBD2. Trimming at V came to 4 bases and at J to 4 bases, leaving 5 bases not matched to a gene. The length of the CDR3 is 15 residues. From germline, CDR1 is SGDLS and CDR2 YYNGEE. The CDR3 reads CASSILAGPYNEQFF. The DNA of the CDR3 is TGTGCCAGCAGCATACTAGCGGGGCCGTACAATGAGCAGTTCTTC.

This clone was seen only once. This chain connects TRBV27 to TRBJ2-5; 7 bases match TRBD2. The J segment lost 4 bases and the V segment lost 6 bases, leaving 8 bases of the junction unmatched. Germline loops: CDR1 MNHEY, CDR2 SMNVEV (reference sequence). The CDR3 is 14 residues long. The CDR3 protein is CASRAYGGGETQYF. CDR3 DNA sequence: TGTGCCAGCAGGGCGTATGGGGGGGGAGAGACCCAGTACTTC.

The chain is built from TRBV7-8 and TRBJ2-7; TRBD1 matches 7 bases. In germline, CDR1 is SGHVS, CDR2 FQNEAQ. This CDR3 has 13 residues. V gave up 5 bases and J gave up 1 base; unmatched junction bases: 2. CDR3 nucleotide sequence: TGTGCCAGCAGCCCGGACAGGTCCTACGAGCAGTACTTC. Its translation: CASSPDRSYEQYF.

The V call is TRBV5-1, the J call TRBJ2-3; TRBD2 is a possible D gene (6 bases). In germline, CDR1 is SGHRS, CDR2 YFSETQ. Trimming removed 0 bases at V and 4 bases at J, with 18 bases between. CDR3 size: 17 residues. The CDR3, as DNA: TGCGCCAGCAGCTTGGGTGGGGACGGGAGCGGAGCAGATACGCAGTATTTT. Protein sequence: CASSLGGDGSGADTQYF.

The V and J genes are TRBV18 and TRBJ1-1; the D is unclear. Germline V gene lookup returns CDR1 KGHSH and CDR2 LQKENI. The germline V and J ends were trimmed by 3 bases and 0 bases, with 8 bases remaining between them. The CDR3 runs 14 residues. The CDR3 protein is CASSPPGLNTEAFF. The DNA for the CDR3 is TGTGCCAGCTCACCCCCAGGTTTGAACACTGAAGCTTTCTTT.

This clone was found a few times. The chain combines TRBV6-5 with TRBJ1-2, with a possible D match to TRBD1 (6 bases). Germline CDR1 reads MNHEY; CDR2 reads SVGAGI. The CDR3 loop spans 16 amino acids. The germline V and J ends were trimmed by 3 bases and 6 bases, with 20 bases remaining between them. CDR3 region: CASSYTGEGVRDGYTF. The CDR3 DNA reads TGTGCCAGCAGTTATACCGGGGAGGGGGTGAGGGATGGCTACACCTTC.

V gene TRBV12-3 or TRBV12-4 combines with J gene TRBJ1-3, with no clear D. The V gene lost 2 bases and the J gene lost 4 bases, with 6 bases spanning the gap. The CDR3 runs 13 residues. This CDR3 is CASSLIMGNTIYF. The CDR3 nucleotides read TGTGCCAGCAGTTTAATTATGGGAAACACCATATATTTT.

The chain joins TRBV6-5 to TRBJ1-5, with no clear D. Per germline, CDR1 MNHEY and CDR2 SVGAGI. The CDR3 length is 13 residues. The V end was cut by 6 bases, the J end by 2 bases, with 8 bases between. The CDR3 DNA follows: TGTGCCAGCAGCGTCGGGGGCAATCAGCCCCAGCATTTT. This gives the protein CASSVGGNQPQHF.

This clone was counted once. The chain couples TRBV9 to TRBJ1-2; no reliable D call. V gave up 0 bases and J gave up 4 bases, with 10 bases separating them. CDR1 and CDR2 from the germline V gene are SGDLS and YYNGEE. CDR3 length equals 14 residues. The CDR3 sequence is CASSVVAYSYGYTF. The CDR3 nucleotides are TGTGCCAGCAGCGTAGTCGCTTACAGCTATGGCTACACCTTC.

This clone was counted a few times. This rearrangement joins TRBV27 to TRBJ2-7; TRBD2 might be the D (5 bases). This CDR3 has 14 amino acids. Germline V lookup: CDR1 MNHEY, CDR2 SMNVEV (reference sequence). Trimming stripped 8 bases from V and 1 base from J, with 15 bases between. The CDR3 DNA reads TGTGCCAGCCTCAGCCGGACTGTGTCCTACGAGCAGTACTTC. It specifies CASLSRTVSYEQYF.

V and J are TRBV4-3 and TRBJ1-1; D possibly corresponds to TRBD1 (6 bases). V lost 8 bases, J lost 6 bases, and 10 bases lay in between. CDR1 is LGHNA, CDR2 YSLEER, per germline. The CDR3 is made up of 11 amino acids. The CDR3 is CASRGAAEAFF. CDR3 DNA: TGCGCCAGCCGGGGGGCAGCTGAAGCTTTCTTT.

This rearrangement joins TRBV7-2 to TRBJ2-2; the D gene is possibly TRBD1 (6 bases). V was cut by 5 bases and J by 1 base, with 8 bases left in between. The CDR3 totals 14 residues. Germline V gives CDR1 SGHTA, CDR2 FQGNSA. The CDR3 loop is CASSLQGNTGELFF. The CDR3 region has the DNA TGTGCCAGCAGCCTACAGGGGAACACCGGGGAGCTGTTTTTT.

V and J are TRBV7-2 and TRBJ1-3; D call uncertain. The CDR3 is 14 amino acids. The germline V gene has CDR1 SGHTA and CDR2 FQGNSA. Trimming took 1 base from V and 7 from J, leaving 11 bases between them. The CDR3 spells CASSLGRIGNTIYF. Written as DNA, the CDR3 is TGTGCCAGCAGCTTAGGAAGAATCGGGAACACCATATATTTT.

The chain is built from TRBV7-2 and TRBJ2-2, with 9 positions matching TRBD2. Germline lookup yields CDR1 SGHTA and CDR2 FQGNSA. V was clipped by 2 bases and J by 4 bases; unmatched bases: 2. This CDR3 comprises 15 residues. The CDR3 is CASSLRAGGTGELFF. In nucleotides, the CDR3 is TGTGCCAGCAGCTTACGAGCGGGGGGCACCGGGGAGCTGTTTTTT.

Comments on this clone: The junction differs from germline at one of its ends, possibly a read error. The J gene is TRBJ2-1, the V gene TRBV6-2 or TRBV6-3; 7 nucleotides align to TRBD2. The CDR3 length is 11 residues. Germline CDR1 is MNHEY and CDR2 is SVGEGT. CDR3 sequence: CASSYERGRVF. Written as DNA, the CDR3 is TGTGCCAGCAGTTACGAACGGGGGAGGGTCTTC.

This rearrangement joins TRBV6-6 to TRBJ1-4; D might be TRBD1 (6 bases). The CDR3 consists of 15 residues. V gave up 0 bases and J gave up 14 bases, with 19 bases separating them. From germline, CDR1 is MNHNY and CDR2 SVGAGI (reference sequence). In nucleotides, the CDR3 is TGTGCCAGCAGTTACTCGACGGGATTAACCCAGGGGCTGTTTTTT. Its protein is CASSYSTGLTQGLFF.